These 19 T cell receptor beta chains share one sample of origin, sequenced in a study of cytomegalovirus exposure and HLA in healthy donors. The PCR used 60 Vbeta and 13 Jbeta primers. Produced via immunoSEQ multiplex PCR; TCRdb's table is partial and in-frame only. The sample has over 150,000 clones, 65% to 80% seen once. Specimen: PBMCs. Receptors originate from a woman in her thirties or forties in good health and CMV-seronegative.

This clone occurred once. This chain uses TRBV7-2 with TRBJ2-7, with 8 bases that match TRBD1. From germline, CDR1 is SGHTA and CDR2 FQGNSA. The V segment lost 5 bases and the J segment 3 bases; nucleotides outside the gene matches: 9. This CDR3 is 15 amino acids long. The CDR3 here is CASSPYGTGIYEQYF. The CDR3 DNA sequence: TGTGCCAGCAGCCCTTATGGGACAGGCATCTACGAGCAGTACTTC.

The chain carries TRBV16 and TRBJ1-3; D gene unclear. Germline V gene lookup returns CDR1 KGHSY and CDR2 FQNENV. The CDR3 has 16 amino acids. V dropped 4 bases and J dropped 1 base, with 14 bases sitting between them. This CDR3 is CASSLATPTSGNTIYF. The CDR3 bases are TGTGCCAGCAGCCTTGCCACCCCCACATCTGGAAACACCATATATTTT. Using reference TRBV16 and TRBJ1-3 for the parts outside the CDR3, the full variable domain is GEEVAQTPKHLVRGEGQKAKLYCAPIKGHSYVFWYQQVLKNEFKFLISFQNENVFDETGMPKERFSAKCLPNSPCSLEIQATKLEDSAVYFCASSLATPTSGNTIYFGEGSWLTVV.

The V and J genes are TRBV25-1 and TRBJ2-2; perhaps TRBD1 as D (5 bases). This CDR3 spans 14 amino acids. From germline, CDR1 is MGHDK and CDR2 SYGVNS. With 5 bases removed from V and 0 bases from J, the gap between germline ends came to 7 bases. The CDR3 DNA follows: TGTGCCAGCAGTCGGACAACGAACACCGGGGAGCTGTTTTTT. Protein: CASSRTTNTGELFF.

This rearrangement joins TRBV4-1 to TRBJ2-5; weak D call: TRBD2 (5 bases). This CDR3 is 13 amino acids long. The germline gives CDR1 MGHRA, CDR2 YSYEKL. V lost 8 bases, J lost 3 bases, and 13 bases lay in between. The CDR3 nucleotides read TGCGCCAGCTCTTCTGAGGGCAAAGAGACCCAGTACTTC. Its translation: CASSSEGKETQYF.

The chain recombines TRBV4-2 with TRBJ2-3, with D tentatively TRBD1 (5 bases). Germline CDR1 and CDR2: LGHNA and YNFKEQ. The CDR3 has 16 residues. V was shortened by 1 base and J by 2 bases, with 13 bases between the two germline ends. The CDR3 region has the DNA TGTGCCAGCAGCCAAGTTTCCGGACAAGACACAGATACGCAGTATTTT. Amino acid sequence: CASSQVSGQDTDTQYF.

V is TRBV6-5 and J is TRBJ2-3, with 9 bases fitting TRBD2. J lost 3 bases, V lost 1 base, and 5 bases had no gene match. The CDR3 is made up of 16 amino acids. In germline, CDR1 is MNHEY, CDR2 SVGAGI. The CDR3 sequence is CASSYYSGSGTDTQYF. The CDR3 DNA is TGTGCCAGCAGTTACTATAGCGGGAGTGGTACAGATACGCAGTATTTT.

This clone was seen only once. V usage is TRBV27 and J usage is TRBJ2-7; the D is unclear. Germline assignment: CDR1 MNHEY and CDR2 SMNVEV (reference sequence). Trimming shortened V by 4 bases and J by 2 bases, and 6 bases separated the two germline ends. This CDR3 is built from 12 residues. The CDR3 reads CASSSLTYEQYF. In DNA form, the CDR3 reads TGTGCCAGCAGTTCTCTAACCTACGAGCAGTACTTC.

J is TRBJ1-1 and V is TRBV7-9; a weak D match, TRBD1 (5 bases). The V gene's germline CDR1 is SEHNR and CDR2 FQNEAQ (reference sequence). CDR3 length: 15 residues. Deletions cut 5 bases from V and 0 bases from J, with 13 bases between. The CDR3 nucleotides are TGTGCCAGCAGCCCTACAGGACACCTGAACACTGAAGCTTTCTTT. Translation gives CASSPTGHLNTEAFF.

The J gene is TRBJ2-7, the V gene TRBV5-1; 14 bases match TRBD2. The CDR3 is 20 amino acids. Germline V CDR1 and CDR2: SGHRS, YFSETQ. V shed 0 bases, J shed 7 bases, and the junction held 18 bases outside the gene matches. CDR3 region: CASSLGRGPGLAGEAGEQYF. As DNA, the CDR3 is TGCGCCAGCAGCTTGGGGCGAGGCCCGGGACTAGCGGGAGAAGCGGGAGAGCAGTACTTC.

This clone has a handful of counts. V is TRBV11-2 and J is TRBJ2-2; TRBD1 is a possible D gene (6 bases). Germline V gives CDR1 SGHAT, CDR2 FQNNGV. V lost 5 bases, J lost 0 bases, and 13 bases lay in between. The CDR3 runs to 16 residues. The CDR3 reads CASSPGTLANTGELFF. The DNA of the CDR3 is TGTGCCAGCAGCCCCGGGACACTCGCGAACACCGGGGAGCTGTTTTTT.

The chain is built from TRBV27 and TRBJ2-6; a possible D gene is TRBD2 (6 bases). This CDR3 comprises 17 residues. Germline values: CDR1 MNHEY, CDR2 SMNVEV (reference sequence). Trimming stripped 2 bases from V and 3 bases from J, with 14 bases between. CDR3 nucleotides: TGTGCCAGCAGTTTAGACGGGAGTGGGGGTGGGGCCAACGTCCTGACTTTC. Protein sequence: CASSLDGSGGGANVLTF.

CDR3 amino acids: CASSMRTQGEQYF. As DNA, the CDR3 is TGTGCCAGCAGTATGAGGACTCAAGGCGAGCAGTACTTC. The chain recombines TRBV6-6 with TRBJ2-7; weak D call: TRBD2 (5 bases). The germline V and J ends were trimmed by 5 bases and 6 bases, with 14 bases remaining between them. CDR1 is MNHNY and CDR2 is SVGAGI in the germline V gene (reference sequence). The CDR3 is 13 amino acids.

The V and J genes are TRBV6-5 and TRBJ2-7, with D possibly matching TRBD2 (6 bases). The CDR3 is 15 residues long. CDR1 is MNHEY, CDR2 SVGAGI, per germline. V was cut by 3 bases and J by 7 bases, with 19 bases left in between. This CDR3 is CASSYFGGISIEQYF. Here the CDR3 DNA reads TGTGCCAGCAGTTATTTCGGGGGAATATCCATAGAGCAGTACTTC.

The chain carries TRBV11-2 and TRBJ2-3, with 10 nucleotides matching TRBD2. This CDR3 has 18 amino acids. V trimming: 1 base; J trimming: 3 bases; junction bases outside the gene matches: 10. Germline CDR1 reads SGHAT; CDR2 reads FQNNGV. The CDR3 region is CASSLVGAGGFGTDTQYF. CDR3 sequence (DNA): TGTGCCAGCAGCTTAGTGGGAGCGGGGGGGTTTGGGACAGATACGCAGTATTTT.

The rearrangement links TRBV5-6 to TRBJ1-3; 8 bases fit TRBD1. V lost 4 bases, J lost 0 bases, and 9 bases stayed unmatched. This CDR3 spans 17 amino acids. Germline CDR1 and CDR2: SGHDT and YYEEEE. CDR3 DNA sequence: TGTGCCAGCAGCCTTAGCAGGGGGCGAGACTCTGGAAACACCATATATTTT. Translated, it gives CASSLSRGRDSGNTIYF.

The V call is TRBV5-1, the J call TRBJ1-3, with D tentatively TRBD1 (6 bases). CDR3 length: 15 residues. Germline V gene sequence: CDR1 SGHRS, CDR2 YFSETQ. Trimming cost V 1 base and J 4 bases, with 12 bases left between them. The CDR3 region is CASSLSGHAGNTIYF. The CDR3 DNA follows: TGCGCCAGCAGCTTGTCGGGACACGCAGGAAACACCATATATTTT.

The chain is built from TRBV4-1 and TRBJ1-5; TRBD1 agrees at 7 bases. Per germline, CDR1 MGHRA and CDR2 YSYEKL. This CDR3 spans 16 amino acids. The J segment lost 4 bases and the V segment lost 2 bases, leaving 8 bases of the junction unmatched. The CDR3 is CASSQHQGVINQPQHF. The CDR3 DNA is TGCGCCAGCAGCCAACACCAGGGGGTAATAAATCAGCCCCAGCATTTT.

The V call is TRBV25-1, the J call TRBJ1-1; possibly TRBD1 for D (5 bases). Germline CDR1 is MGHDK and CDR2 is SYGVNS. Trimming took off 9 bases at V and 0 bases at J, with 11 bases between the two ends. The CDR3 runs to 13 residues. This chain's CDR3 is CASTDILNTEAFF. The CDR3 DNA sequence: TGTGCCAGTACGGACATCTTGAACACTGAAGCTTTCTTT.

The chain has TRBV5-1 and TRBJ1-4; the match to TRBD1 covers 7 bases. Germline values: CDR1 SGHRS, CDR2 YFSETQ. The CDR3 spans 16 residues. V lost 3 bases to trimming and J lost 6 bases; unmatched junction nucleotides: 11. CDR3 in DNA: TGCGCCAGCAGCTCCCCGGGACAGATTGGGGATGAAAAACTGTTTTTT. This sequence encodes CASSSPGQIGDEKLFF.